What follows describes a single T cell receptor beta chain. No antigen is known for it. One end of the junction fails to match germline, which may point to a read error. The study based diagnoses on clinical symptoms, serum thyroxine and TRAb, thyroid ultrasound and orbital computed tomography. This sample was taken from a study of T cells in Graves' hyperthyroidism and ophthalmopathy. Germline CDR1 SGHTA, CDR2 FQGNSA. The CDR3 is made up of 16 amino acids. Researchers amplified the TCR beta CDR3 regions from RNA transcripts. TCR CDR3 underwent first-round RT-PCR with the HTBI primer set. MiXCR, run by TCRdb on the multiplex PCR reads, gives a single entry per CDR3 protein. The data show more than 55,000 distinct CDR3 sequences, about 53% seen once. Study results and caveats: The authors' 13 V-J model separated ophthalmopathy from stable hyperthyroidism. In validation, the model predicted ophthalmopathy. These predictions came a median about 6.8 months before onset.

V and J are TRBV7-2 and TRBJ2-1, with 10 bases that match TRBD2. The TCR was taken from a woman aged 55-69 years with Graves' ophthalmopathy. The specimen sequenced was blood. CDR3 protein: CASSLSGGASTDTQFF. CDR3 nucleotides: TGTGCTAGCAGCTTAAGCGGGGGGGCGTCCACAGATACGCAGTTCTTC.